A selection of T cell receptor beta chains follows, all from one sample in a study of early T cells in non-severe SARS-CoV-2 infection. TCRdb reprocessed the 5' RACE reads via MiXCR and lists one record per CDR3 protein. The sample records tens of thousands of distinct CDR3 sequences, more than 9% being singletons. Material: whole blood. These receptors all stem from an adult who was a healthcare worker with PCR-confirmed SARS-CoV-2 infection or an uninfected control (not recorded which). Each CDR3 is given with its conserved first and last residue. The order of the fields is clone size, J gene, V gene, D gene, CDR3 protein, CDR3 DNA. The D gene is left open where the match is weak. Size is stated for part of the rows, as once, few or many counts, or as a class when the clone is expanded.

abundance: few
j_gene: TRBJ2-1
v_gene: TRBV7-6
d_gene: TRBD1
CDR3aa: CASSLVGRGRINEQFF
CDR3nt: TGTGCCAGCAGCTTAGTCGGCAGGGGGCGAATCAATGAGCAGTTCTTC

abundance: many
j_gene: TRBJ2-7
v_gene: TRBV11-2
d_gene: .
CDR3aa: CASSLGGVGGQFYEQYF
CDR3nt: TGTGCCAGCAGCCTCGGGGGAGTCGGGGGACAGTTCTACGAGCAGTACTTC

abundance: few
j_gene: TRBJ2-7
v_gene: TRBV5-1
d_gene: TRBD1
CDR3aa: CASGQNRGEQYF
CDR3nt: TGCGCCAGCGGACAAAACAGGGGCGAGCAGTACTTC

abundance: few
j_gene: TRBJ1-1
v_gene: TRBV2
d_gene: .
CDR3aa: CASVKQRGDTEAFF
CDR3nt: TGTGCCAGCGTCAAACAGCGTGGGGACACTGAAGCTTTCTTT

abundance: few
j_gene: TRBJ2-3
v_gene: TRBV4-3
d_gene: .
CDR3aa: CASSQDLGWAGSTDTQYF
CDR3nt: TGCGCCAGCAGCCAAGATCTAGGTTGGGCAGGAAGCACAGATACGCAGTATTTT

abundance: few
j_gene: TRBJ2-5
v_gene: TRBV23-1
d_gene: TRBD1
CDR3aa: CASSQSGDRGAQETQYF
CDR3nt: TGCGCCAGCAGTCAATCGGGGGACAGGGGGGCCCAAGAGACCCAGTACTTC

abundance: many
j_gene: TRBJ1-5
v_gene: TRBV6-1
d_gene: TRBD1
CDR3aa: CASSEDRGMQPQHF
CDR3nt: TGTGCCAGCAGTGAAGACAGGGGTATGCAGCCCCAGCATTTT

abundance: many
j_gene: TRBJ1-2
v_gene: TRBV6-1
d_gene: .
CDR3aa: CASRDGKYGYTF
CDR3nt: TGTGCCAGCAGAGACGGAAAATATGGCTACACCTTC

abundance: .
j_gene: TRBJ1-4
v_gene: TRBV2
d_gene: .
CDR3aa: CASSEDGGRPEKLFF
CDR3nt: TGTGCCAGCAGTGAGGATGGGGGCCGTCCTGAAAAACTGTTTTTT

abundance: many
j_gene: TRBJ2-7
v_gene: TRBV7-2
d_gene: TRBD1
CDR3aa: CASSFNLFIGTGNYEQYF
CDR3nt: TGTGCCAGCAGCTTTAATCTTTTTATAGGGACAGGGAACTACGAGCAGTACTTC

abundance: many
j_gene: TRBJ2-5
v_gene: TRBV2
d_gene: TRBD1
CDR3aa: CASSPGQGGETQYF
CDR3nt: TGTGCCAGCAGCCCGGGACAGGGTGGAGAGACCCAGTACTTC

abundance: many
j_gene: TRBJ2-1
v_gene: TRBV5-1
d_gene: .
CDR3aa: CASSFTIEGEQFF
CDR3nt: TGCGCCAGCAGCTTTACCATTGAGGGTGAGCAGTTCTTC

abundance: few
j_gene: TRBJ2-7
v_gene: TRBV29-1
d_gene: .
CDR3aa: CSVHDSTYSEQYF
CDR3nt: TGCAGCGTCCATGACTCGACCTACTCCGAGCAGTACTTC

abundance: many
j_gene: TRBJ2-7
v_gene: TRBV18
d_gene: TRBD2
CDR3aa: CASSPVAGGSSYEQYF
CDR3nt: TGTGCCAGCTCACCGGTAGCGGGGGGCAGCTCCTACGAGCAGTACTTC

abundance: few
j_gene: TRBJ1-6
v_gene: TRBV7-2
d_gene: TRBD1
CDR3aa: CASSVDRDSPLHF
CDR3nt: TGTGCCAGCAGCGTAGACAGGGATTCACCCCTCCACTTT

abundance: many
j_gene: TRBJ2-3
v_gene: TRBV10-1
d_gene: .
CDR3aa: CASSESPVSTDTQYF
CDR3nt: TGCGCCAGCAGTGAGTCCCCCGTTAGCACAGATACGCAGTATTTT

abundance: few
j_gene: TRBJ2-2
v_gene: TRBV6-4
d_gene: .
CDR3aa: CASGPRVTSNTGELFF
CDR3nt: TGTGCCAGCGGTCCTAGGGTCACCTCGAACACCGGGGAGCTGTTTTTT

abundance: .
j_gene: TRBJ2-7
v_gene: TRBV15
d_gene: .
CDR3aa: CATSRAGTGTYEQYF
CDR3nt: TGTGCCACCAGCAGAGCCGGGACGGGGACCTACGAGCAGTACTTC

abundance: .
j_gene: TRBJ2-3
v_gene: TRBV11-2
d_gene: TRBD2
CDR3aa: CASSEGTRGATDTQYF
CDR3nt: TGTGCCAGCAGCGAGGGGACGCGGGGGGCCACAGATACGCAGTATTTT

abundance: few
j_gene: TRBJ1-1
v_gene: TRBV9
d_gene: .
CDR3aa: CASGGLTEAFF
CDR3nt: TGTGCCAGCGGCGGGCTCACTGAAGCTTTCTTT

abundance: few
j_gene: TRBJ1-3
v_gene: TRBV11-2
d_gene: .
CDR3aa: CASSHQGTGNTIYF
CDR3nt: TGTGCCAGCAGCCACCAGGGGACTGGAAACACCATATATTTT

abundance: .
j_gene: TRBJ2-3
v_gene: TRBV7-8
d_gene: TRBD2
CDR3aa: CASSLVAGGSIDTQYF
CDR3nt: TGTGCCAGCAGCTTAGTAGCGGGGGGTTCTATTGATACGCAGTATTTT

abundance: many
j_gene: TRBJ2-1
v_gene: TRBV2
d_gene: TRBD2
CDR3aa: CASTLGPSGVNEQFF
CDR3nt: TGTGCCAGCACCCTGGGGCCTAGCGGGGTCAATGAGCAGTTCTTC

abundance: .
j_gene: TRBJ2-5
v_gene: TRBV12-3/TRBV12-4
d_gene: .
CDR3aa: CASSLRGQETQYF
CDR3nt: TGTGCCAGCAGTTTGAGGGGCCAAGAGACCCAGTACTTC

abundance: .
j_gene: TRBJ2-6
v_gene: TRBV21-1
d_gene: .
CDR3aa: CASSPRDRRSRGANVLTF
CDR3nt: TGTGCCAGCAGCCCCCGGGACAGGAGGTCTAGGGGGGCCAACGTCCTGACTTTC

abundance: many
j_gene: TRBJ1-1
v_gene: TRBV12-3/TRBV12-4
d_gene: .
CDR3aa: CASSFQLTEAFF
CDR3nt: TGTGCCAGCAGTTTTCAGCTGACTGAAGCTTTCTTT

abundance: many
j_gene: TRBJ1-5
v_gene: TRBV6-5
d_gene: .
CDR3aa: CASSPAGGQPQHF
CDR3nt: TGTGCCAGCAGTCCTGCGGGCGGCCAGCCCCAGCATTTT

abundance: .
j_gene: TRBJ1-6
v_gene: TRBV6-6
d_gene: .
CDR3aa: CAIAASPLHF
CDR3nt: TGTGCCATCGCTGCTTCACCCCTCCACTTT

abundance: .
j_gene: TRBJ1-1
v_gene: TRBV6-2/TRBV6-3
d_gene: .
CDR3aa: CASSYSMVNTEAFF
CDR3nt: TGTGCCAGCAGTTACTCGATGGTGAACACTGAAGCTTTCTTT

abundance: .
j_gene: TRBJ2-1
v_gene: TRBV11-2
d_gene: TRBD2
CDR3aa: CASSRLAGSYNEQFF
CDR3nt: TGTGCCAGCAGCAGACTAGCGGGGAGTTACAATGAGCAGTTCTTC

abundance: .
j_gene: TRBJ1-6
v_gene: TRBV7-6
d_gene: .
CDR3aa: CASSATWAANSPLHF
CDR3nt: TGTGCCAGCAGCGCGACCTGGGCAGCCAATTCACCCCTCCACTTT

abundance: few
j_gene: TRBJ2-7
v_gene: TRBV20-1
d_gene: .
CDR3aa: CSARDEGYSHEQYF
CDR3nt: TGCAGTGCTAGAGATGAGGGGTACAGCCACGAGCAGTACTTC

abundance: many
j_gene: TRBJ1-6
v_gene: TRBV20-1
d_gene: .
CDR3aa: CSARRQNLQSPLHF
CDR3nt: TGCAGTGCCCGTCGACAAAACCTGCAATCACCCCTCCACTTT

abundance: few
j_gene: TRBJ1-6
v_gene: TRBV7-6
d_gene: .
CDR3aa: CASSSEGTGSPLHF
CDR3nt: TGTGCCAGCAGCTCCGAGGGAACCGGTTCACCCCTCCACTTT